The 9 T cell receptor beta chains below were found in one sample sequenced in a study of blood T cells in healthy people across ages. Primed by a sample-barcoded 5' primer and a J-beta primer mix, a second PCR proceeded for 7 to 11 cycles. MiXCR, run by TCRdb on the 5' RACE reads, gives a single entry per CDR3 protein. The sample lists about 1.8 million distinct CDR3 sequences; 49% were seen once. Input material: blood. The receptors were gathered from a woman aged 40-49 years in good health.

The chain recombines TRBV7-9 with TRBJ2-2; TRBD1 matches 8 bases. The CDR3 is made up of 16 amino acids. CDR1 and CDR2 from the germline V gene are SEHNR and FQNEAQ (reference sequence). The trim removed 5 bases at V and 4 bases at J, leaving 9 bases unmatched. This CDR3 reads CASSQTRGHGTGELFF. In DNA, the CDR3 is TGTGCCAGCAGCCAAACCAGGGGGCACGGCACCGGGGAGCTGTTTTTT.

This clonotype was counted between two and nine times. The chain combines TRBV4-2 with TRBJ1-5, with a tentative D call TRBD1 (5 bases). Germline V gene sequence: CDR1 LGHNA, CDR2 YNFKEQ. V was cut by 1 base and J by 2 bases, with 12 bases left in between. The CDR3 runs to 16 residues. CDR3 sequence: CASSQGGREGNQPQHF. CDR3 nucleotides: TGTGCCAGCAGCCAAGGCGGCAGGGAGGGCAATCAGCCCCAGCATTTT.

The chain couples TRBV6-7 to TRBJ2-7, with D maybe TRBD1 (6 bases). TRBV6-7 is an ORF; its function is uncertain. The CDR3 totals 13 residues. The V end was cut by 7 bases, the J end by 0 bases, with 10 bases between. The chain's CDR3 is CASIRQDSYEQYF. The CDR3 DNA sequence: TGTGCCAGCATCAGACAGGACTCCTACGAGCAGTACTTC.

This clonotype showed up just a few times. This chain links TRBV6-5 with TRBJ1-2; 10 bases align to TRBD1. V was clipped by 6 bases and J by 7 bases; unmatched bases: 11. The germline CDR1 and CDR2 sequences are MNHEY and SVGAGI. CDR3 length equals 15 residues. CDR3 DNA sequence: TGTGCCAGCAGGTCGACGAGGGGGGACAGGGGTGGCTACACCTTC. Protein: CASRSTRGDRGGYTF.

The chain recombines TRBV4-1 with TRBJ1-6; perhaps TRBD1 as D (5 bases). V was clipped by 4 bases and J by 9 bases, with 19 bases between them. From germline, CDR1 is MGHRA and CDR2 YSYEKL. This CDR3 has 16 residues. CDR3 DNA sequence: TGCGCCAGCAGCCTCCCGGCGGGGGAACGGGTTTCACCCCTCCACTTT. This translates into CASSLPAGERVSPLHF.

The sample holds a few counts of this clonotype. The CDR3 sequence: CASSMTSGGQETQYF. The DNA for the CDR3 is TGTGCCAGCAGTATGACTAGCGGGGGGCAAGAGACCCAGTACTTC. The J gene is TRBJ2-5, the V gene TRBV6-2 or TRBV6-3; 13 positions match TRBD2. The CDR3 spans 15 residues. Trimming removed 5 bases from V and 2 bases from J; junction bases left unmatched: 2. Germline loops: CDR1 MNHEY, CDR2 SVGEGT.

V usage is TRBV20-1 and J usage is TRBJ2-5; 7 nucleotides match TRBD1. Germline-derived CDR1 and CDR2 are DFQATT and SNEGSKA (reference sequence). V lost 1 base to trimming and J lost 5 bases; unmatched junction nucleotides: 10. The CDR3 extends over 15 amino acids. CDR3: CSARVERGPGETQYF. The CDR3 nucleotides are TGCAGTGCTAGAGTAGAAAGGGGGCCCGGGGAGACCCAGTACTTC.

J is TRBJ2-5 and V is TRBV25-1, with 9 bases matching TRBD1. This CDR3 region has 15 residues. The V gene's germline CDR1 is MGHDK and CDR2 SYGVNS. Unmatched junction bases numbered 10, after V lost 6 bases and J lost 5 bases. The CDR3 sequence: CASSPPGTGSETQYF. Written as DNA, the CDR3 is TGTGCCAGCAGCCCACCAGGGACAGGGAGCGAGACCCAGTACTTC. Filled out from reference TRBV25-1 and TRBJ2-5, the complete variable domain reads EADIYQTPRYLVIGTGKKITLECSQTMGHDKMYWYQQDPGMELHLIHYSYGVNSTEKGDLSSESTVSRIRTEHFPLTLESARPSHTSQYLCASSPPGTGSETQYFGPGTRLLVL.

Only a few counts were recorded for this clonotype. The chain carries TRBV24-1 and TRBJ2-4, with TRBD1 matching 7 bases. Germline CDR1 reads KGHDR; CDR2 reads SFDVKD. The CDR3 is 13 residues long. V lost 4 bases to trimming and J lost 13 bases; unmatched junction nucleotides: 9. The CDR3 sequence: CATSEGQFTQQYF. The CDR3 DNA follows: TGTGCCACCAGTGAGGGACAGTTTACTCAGCAGTACTTC.